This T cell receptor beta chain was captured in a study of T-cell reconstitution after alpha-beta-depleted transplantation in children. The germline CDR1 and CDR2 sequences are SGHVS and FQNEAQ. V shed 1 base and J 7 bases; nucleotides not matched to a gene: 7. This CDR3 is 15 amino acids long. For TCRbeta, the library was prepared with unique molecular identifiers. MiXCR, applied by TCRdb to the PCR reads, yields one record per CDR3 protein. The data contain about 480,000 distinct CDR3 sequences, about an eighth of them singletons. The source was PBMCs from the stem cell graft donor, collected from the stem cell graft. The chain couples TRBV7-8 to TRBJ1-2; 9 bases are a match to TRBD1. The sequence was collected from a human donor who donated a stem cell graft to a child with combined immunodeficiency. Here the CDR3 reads CASSLVTGGNGGYTF. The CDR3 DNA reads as TGTGCCAGCAGCTTAGTGACAGGGGGTAATGGTGGCTACACCTTC.